Listed below are T cell receptor beta chains from one sample, sequenced in a study of blood T cell repertoires in COVID-19. Produced via immunoSEQ multiplex PCR; TCRdb's table is partial and in-frame only. The table lists approximately 310,000 clones, roughly 91% of them singletons. Sequences were obtained from peripheral blood. The receptors originated from a man aged 45-60 years with active or convalescent COVID-19. Each CDR3 is given with its conserved first and last residue. The order of the fields is J gene, V gene, clone size, D gene, CDR3 DNA, CDR3 protein. D genes are given only for firm matches. Clone size is not always given. Where it is, it says once, few, many or a class for expanded clones.

j_call: TRBJ1-2
v_call: TRBV9
clone_size: few
d_call: TRBD1
cdr3_nt: TGTGCCAGCAGCGTTGAGGGGGCGTATGGCTACACCTTC
cdr3_aa: CASSVEGAYGYTF

j_call: TRBJ1-6
v_call: TRBV19
clone_size: NA
d_call: NA
cdr3_nt: TGTGCCGGGAGGTCGGGGCCTGGAGATTCACCCCTCCACTTT
cdr3_aa: CAGRSGPGDSPLHF

j_call: TRBJ1-6
v_call: TRBV30
clone_size: NA
d_call: TRBD1
cdr3_nt: TGTGCCGGGGAACGTCACGGGACAGGCAATTCACCCCTCCACTTT
cdr3_aa: CAGERHGTGNSPLHF

j_call: TRBJ1-2
v_call: TRBV6-2/TRBV6-3
clone_size: NA
d_call: TRBD1
cdr3_nt: TGTGCCAGCAGTCACCAGGACAGGGGGTTTAGCGGCTACACCTTC
cdr3_aa: CASSHQDRGFSGYTF

j_call: TRBJ2-1
v_call: TRBV27
clone_size: NA
d_call: TRBD2
cdr3_nt: TGTGCCAGCAGTTGGCTAGCGGGAGTAGGTGGGGGCAATGAGCAGTTCTTC
cdr3_aa: CASSWLAGVGGGNEQFF

j_call: TRBJ1-1
v_call: TRBV2
clone_size: NA
d_call: TRBD1
cdr3_nt: TGTGCCAGCAGTGAAATAGTGGGACAGGGAGCAGAAGCTTTCTTT
cdr3_aa: CASSEIVGQGAEAFF

j_call: TRBJ1-6
v_call: TRBV28
clone_size: NA
d_call: NA
cdr3_nt: TGTGCCAGCAGTTTGGACAGAGATTCACCCCTCCACTTT
cdr3_aa: CASSLDRDSPLHF

j_call: TRBJ1-2
v_call: TRBV18
clone_size: NA
d_call: TRBD1
cdr3_nt: TGTGCCAGCTCACCATCAACAGGGGATGGCTACACCTTC
cdr3_aa: CASSPSTGDGYTF

j_call: TRBJ2-1
v_call: TRBV18
clone_size: NA
d_call: TRBD2
cdr3_nt: TGTGCCAGCTCCCCCCCAGCGGGAGTCTCCTACAATGAGCAGTTCTTC
cdr3_aa: CASSPPAGVSYNEQFF

j_call: TRBJ2-6
v_call: TRBV5-1
clone_size: NA
d_call: NA
cdr3_nt: TGCGCCAGCAGCTTGGAAGCCACTGGGGCCAACGTCCTGACTTTC
cdr3_aa: CASSLEATGANVLTF

j_call: TRBJ1-3
v_call: TRBV6-6
clone_size: NA
d_call: NA
cdr3_nt: TGTGCCAGCGGGGAGTCTGGAAACACCATATATTTT
cdr3_aa: CASGESGNTIYF

j_call: TRBJ1-5
v_call: TRBV2
clone_size: NA
d_call: TRBD1
cdr3_nt: TGTGCCAGCAGCGCCGGGACAGGGCCTCAGCCCCAGCATTTT
cdr3_aa: CASSAGTGPQPQHF

j_call: TRBJ2-7
v_call: TRBV28
clone_size: NA
d_call: NA
cdr3_nt: TGTGCCAGCATTACAGCTCGCGGGGCAGGGCAGTACTTC
cdr3_aa: CASITARGAGQYF

j_call: TRBJ2-5
v_call: TRBV9
clone_size: NA
d_call: NA
cdr3_nt: TGTGCCAGCAGCGCTCCTGGCCGGGGGGAGACCCAGTACTTC
cdr3_aa: CASSAPGRGETQYF

j_call: TRBJ1-4
v_call: TRBV18
clone_size: few
d_call: TRBD1
cdr3_nt: TGTGCCAGCTCCGGACAGGCTGGGCCGGGGCTGTTTTTT
cdr3_aa: CASSGQAGPGLFF

j_call: TRBJ1-2
v_call: TRBV11-2
clone_size: few
d_call: TRBD1
cdr3_nt: TGTGCCAGCAGCTTAATACGGACAGGCGGCGGCTACACCTTC
cdr3_aa: CASSLIRTGGGYTF

j_call: TRBJ2-7
v_call: TRBV3-1/TRBV3-2
clone_size: NA
d_call: NA
cdr3_nt: TGTGCCAGCAGCCAAGATCGGGACTACGAGCAGTACTTC
cdr3_aa: CASSQDRDYEQYF